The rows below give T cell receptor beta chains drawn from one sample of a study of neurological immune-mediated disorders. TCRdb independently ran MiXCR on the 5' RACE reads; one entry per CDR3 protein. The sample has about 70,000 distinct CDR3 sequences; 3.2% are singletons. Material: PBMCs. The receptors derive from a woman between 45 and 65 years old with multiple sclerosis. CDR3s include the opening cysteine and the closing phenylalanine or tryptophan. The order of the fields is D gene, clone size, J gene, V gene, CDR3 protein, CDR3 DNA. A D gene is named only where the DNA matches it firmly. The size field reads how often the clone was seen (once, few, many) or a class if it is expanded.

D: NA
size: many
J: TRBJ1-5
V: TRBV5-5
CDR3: CASSLTGYSNQPQHF
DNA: TGTGCCAGCAGCTTGACCGGATATAGCAATCAGCCCCAGCATTTT

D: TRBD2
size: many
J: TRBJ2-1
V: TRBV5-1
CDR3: CASSLVAGVYNEQFF
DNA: TGCGCCAGCAGCTTGGTAGCGGGGGTCTACAATGAGCAGTTCTTC

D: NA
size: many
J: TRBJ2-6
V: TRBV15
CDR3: CATSRDTGMLTGANVLTF
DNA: TGTGCCACCAGCAGAGATACAGGGATGTTGACTGGGGCCAACGTCCTGACTTTC

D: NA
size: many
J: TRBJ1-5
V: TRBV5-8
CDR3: CASSLAENSNQPQHF
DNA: TGTGCCAGCAGCTTGGCAGAGAATAGCAATCAGCCCCAGCATTTT

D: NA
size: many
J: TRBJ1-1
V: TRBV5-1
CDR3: CASSSGGFTEAFF
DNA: TGCGCCAGCAGCTCGGGCGGGTTTACTGAAGCTTTCTTT

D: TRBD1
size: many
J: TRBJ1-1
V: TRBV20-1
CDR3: CSASRQGATEAFF
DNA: TGCAGTGCTAGCCGACAGGGGGCCACTGAAGCTTTCTTT

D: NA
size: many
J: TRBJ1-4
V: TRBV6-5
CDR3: CASSYSPRGRRNEKLFF
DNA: TGTGCCAGCAGTTACTCCCCCCGGGGGCGCCGGAATGAAAAACTGTTTTTT

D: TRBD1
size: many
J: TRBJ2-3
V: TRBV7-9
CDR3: CASSLTGGRPTDTQYF
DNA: TGTGCCAGCAGCTTAACAGGGGGGCGGCCCACAGATACGCAGTATTTT

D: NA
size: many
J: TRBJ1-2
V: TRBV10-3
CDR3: CAISEGPASLYGYTF
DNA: TGTGCCATCAGTGAGGGGCCTGCGTCCCTTTATGGCTACACCTTC

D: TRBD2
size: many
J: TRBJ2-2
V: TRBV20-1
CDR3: CSARASGRNTGELFF
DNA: TGCAGTGCTAGGGCTAGCGGGAGAAACACCGGGGAGCTGTTTTTT

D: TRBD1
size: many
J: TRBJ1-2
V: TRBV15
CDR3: CATSRDREDYGYTF
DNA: TGTGCCACCAGCAGGGACAGGGAAGACTATGGCTACACCTTC

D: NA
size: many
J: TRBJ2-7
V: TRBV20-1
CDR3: CSARSYRYEQYF
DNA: TGCAGTGCTAGATCGTATCGATACGAGCAGTACTTC

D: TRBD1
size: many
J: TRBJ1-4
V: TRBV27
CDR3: CASHAGRTGPNEKLFF
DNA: TGTGCCAGTCATGCGGGCCGGACAGGGCCAAATGAAAAACTGTTTTTT

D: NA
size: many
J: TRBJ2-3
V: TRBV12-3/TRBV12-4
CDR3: CASSPGRDTQYF
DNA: TGTGCCAGCAGCCCTGGCAGAGATACGCAGTATTTT

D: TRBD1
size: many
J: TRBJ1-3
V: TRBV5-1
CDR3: CASSPQGIENTIYF
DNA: TGCGCCAGCAGCCCACAGGGGATCGAAAACACCATATATTTT

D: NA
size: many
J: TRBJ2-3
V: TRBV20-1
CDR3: CSAPLDGTFTDTQYF
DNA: TGCAGTGCTCCCCTGGACGGGACCTTCACAGATACGCAGTATTTT

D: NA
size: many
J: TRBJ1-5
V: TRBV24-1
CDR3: CATSGAGNQPQHF
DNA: TGTGCCACCAGTGGAGCAGGTAACCAGCCCCAGCATTTT